In its sample, the clone carrying this T cell receptor beta chain was seen many times. Its antigen is not identified. Germline CDR1 and CDR2: GTSNPN and SVGIG (reference sequence). V lost 2 bases and J 3 bases, leaving 11 bases between the germline ends. This CDR3 comprises 13 residues. The data were taken from a study of T cells in Graves' hyperthyroidism and ophthalmopathy. Study observations and caveats: Ophthalmopathy was model-predicted a median about 6.7 months pre-onset. Among clonotypes expanded in thyroid above 0.001, most were also found in blood.

In making diagnoses, clinical symptoms, serum thyroxine and TRAb, thyroid ultrasound and orbital computed tomography were all used. Fresh 10 ml peripheral blood yielded PBMCs. Amplification of TCR beta CDR3 regions was performed using RNA transcripts as template. A set of HTBI primers served as the primers for a first-round RT-PCR of the TCR CDR3. In TCRdb, the multiplex PCR reads were re-called with MiXCR into one record per CDR3 protein. Of about 740,000 distinct CDR3 sequences in the sample, 14% are singletons; the top ten hold about a tenth. The chain couples TRBV30 to TRBJ2-7, with D possibly being TRBD2 (6 bases). The source is a woman aged 18-30 years with Graves' hyperthyroidism. The sequencing sample was made of blood. The CDR3 sequence is CAWSRDFLYEQYF. The CDR3 DNA reads TGTGCCTGGAGTCGGGACTTCCTCTACGAGCAGTACTTC.